This TCR beta chain was identified in a study of blood T cell repertoires in COVID-19. About the study: Some COVID-19 samples were acute and others convalescent; all came from the United States, Italy and Spain. Sources were T cells, B-cell-depleted T cells, or PBMCs; the material itself was cDNA or gDNA.

Enrollees, about 18 to 89 years old, lived in 25 or so US areas. The CDR3 length is 14 residues. In germline, CDR1 is SEHNR, CDR2 FQNEAQ (reference sequence). V lost 5 bases to trimming and J lost 3 bases, with 13 bases between them. In the study's own analysis: Amplification of reference gene primers provided the estimated nucleated cell counts. Profiling relied on immunoSEQ multiplex PCR, and the TCRdb table lists in-frame clones only, not all of them. V and J calls and clone size are given by that table; D and trimming were obtained from the DNA. The sample has about 180,000 clones, more than 80% seen once.

This sequence was found in a man aged 40-49 years who had recovered from COVID-19. The chain has TRBV7-9 and TRBJ2-5, with a tentative D call TRBD2 (6 bases). Sequencing was performed on PBMCs or T cells enriched from blood (not recorded which). The CDR3 region is CASSPWRGEETQYF. CDR3 bases: TGTGCCAGCAGCCCGTGGCGGGGAGAAGAGACCCAGTACTTC.